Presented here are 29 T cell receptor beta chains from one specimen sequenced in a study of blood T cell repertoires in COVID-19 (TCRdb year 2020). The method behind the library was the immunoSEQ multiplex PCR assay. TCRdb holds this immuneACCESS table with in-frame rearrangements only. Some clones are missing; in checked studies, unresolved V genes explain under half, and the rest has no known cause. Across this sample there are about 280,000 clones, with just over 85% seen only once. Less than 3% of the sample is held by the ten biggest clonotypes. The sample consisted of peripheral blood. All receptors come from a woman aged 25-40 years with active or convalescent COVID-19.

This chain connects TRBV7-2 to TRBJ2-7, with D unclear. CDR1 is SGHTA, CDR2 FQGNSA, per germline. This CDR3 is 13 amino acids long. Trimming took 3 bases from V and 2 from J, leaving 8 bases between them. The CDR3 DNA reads TGTGCCAGCAGCTTTATCAGGACCTACGAGCAGTACTTC. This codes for CASSFIRTYEQYF. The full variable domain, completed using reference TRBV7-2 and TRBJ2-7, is GAGVSQSPSNKVTEKGKDVELRCDPISGHTALYWYRQSLGQGLEFLIYFQGNSAPDKSGLPSDRFSAERTGGSVSTLTIQRTQQEDSAVYLCASSFIRTYEQYFGPGTRLTVT.

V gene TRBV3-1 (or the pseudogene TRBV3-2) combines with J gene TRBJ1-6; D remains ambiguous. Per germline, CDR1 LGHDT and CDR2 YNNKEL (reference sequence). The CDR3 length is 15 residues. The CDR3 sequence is CVPNLEGPNNSPLHF. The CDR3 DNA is TGTGTGCCTAACCTGGAGGGTCCAAATAATTCACCCCTCCACTTT.

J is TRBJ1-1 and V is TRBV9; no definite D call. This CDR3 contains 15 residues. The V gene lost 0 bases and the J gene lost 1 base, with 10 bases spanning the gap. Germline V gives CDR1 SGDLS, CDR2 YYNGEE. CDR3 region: CASSVGMAGNTEAFF. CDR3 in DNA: TGTGCCAGCAGCGTAGGTATGGCAGGGAACACTGAAGCTTTCTTT.

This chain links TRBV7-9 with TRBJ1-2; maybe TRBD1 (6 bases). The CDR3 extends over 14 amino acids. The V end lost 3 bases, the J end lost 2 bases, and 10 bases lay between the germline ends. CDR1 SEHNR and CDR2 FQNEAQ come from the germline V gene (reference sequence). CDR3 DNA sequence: TGTGCCAGCAGCTTCTTTACAGGGAACTATGGCTACACCTTC. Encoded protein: CASSFFTGNYGYTF. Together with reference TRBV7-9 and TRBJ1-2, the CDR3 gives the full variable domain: DTGVSQNPRHKITKRGQNVTFRCDPISEHNRLYWYRQTLGQGPEFLTYFQNEAQLEKSRLLSDRFSAERPKGSFSTLEIQRTEQGDSAMYLCASSFFTGNYGYTFGSGTRLTVV.

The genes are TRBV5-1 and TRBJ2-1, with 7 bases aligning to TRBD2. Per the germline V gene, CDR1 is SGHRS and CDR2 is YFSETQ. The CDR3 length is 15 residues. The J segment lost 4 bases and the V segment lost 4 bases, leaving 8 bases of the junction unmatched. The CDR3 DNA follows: TGCGCCAGCAGCCTGGGAGGGAGTAGGTACAATGAGCAGTTCTTC. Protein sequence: CASSLGGSRYNEQFF.

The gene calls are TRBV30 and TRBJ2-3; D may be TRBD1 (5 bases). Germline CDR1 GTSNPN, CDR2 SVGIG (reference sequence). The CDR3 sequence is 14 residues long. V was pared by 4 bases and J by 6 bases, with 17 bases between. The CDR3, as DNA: TGTGCCTGGATCCAGGGTAGAGGATCGGATACGCAGTATTTT. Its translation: CAWIQGRGSDTQYF. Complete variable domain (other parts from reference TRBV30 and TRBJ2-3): SQTIHQWPATLVQPVGSPLSLECTVEGTSNPNLYWYRQAAGRGLQLLFYSVGIGQISSEVPQNLSASRPQDRQFILSSKKLLLSDSGFYLCAWIQGRGSDTQYFGPGTRLTVL.

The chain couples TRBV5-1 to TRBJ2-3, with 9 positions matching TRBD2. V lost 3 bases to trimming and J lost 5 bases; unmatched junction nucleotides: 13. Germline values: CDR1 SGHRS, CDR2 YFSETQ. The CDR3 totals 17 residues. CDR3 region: CASSSLLSGGRGDTQYF. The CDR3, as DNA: TGCGCCAGCAGCTCACTCTTGAGCGGGGGGCGAGGAGATACGCAGTATTTT.

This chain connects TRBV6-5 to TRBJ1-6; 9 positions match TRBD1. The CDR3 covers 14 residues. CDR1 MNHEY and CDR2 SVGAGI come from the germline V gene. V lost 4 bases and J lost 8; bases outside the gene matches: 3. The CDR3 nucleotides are TGTGCCAGCAGTTCCGGACAGGGGTATTCACCCCTCCACTTT. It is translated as CASSSGQGYSPLHF.

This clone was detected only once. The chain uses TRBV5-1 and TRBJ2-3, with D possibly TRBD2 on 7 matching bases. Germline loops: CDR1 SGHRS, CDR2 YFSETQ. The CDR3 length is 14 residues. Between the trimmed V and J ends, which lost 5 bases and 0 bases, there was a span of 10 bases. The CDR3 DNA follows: TGCGCCAGCAGGGGGGGGGCGAGCACAGATACGCAGTATTTT. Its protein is CASRGGASTDTQYF.

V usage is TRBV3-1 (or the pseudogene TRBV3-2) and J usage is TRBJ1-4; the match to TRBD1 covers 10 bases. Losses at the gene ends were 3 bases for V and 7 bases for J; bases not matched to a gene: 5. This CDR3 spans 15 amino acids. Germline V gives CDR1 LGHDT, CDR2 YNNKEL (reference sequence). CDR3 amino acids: CASSHRQGASEKLFF. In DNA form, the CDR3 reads TGTGCCAGCAGCCACCGACAGGGGGCGAGTGAAAAACTGTTTTTT.

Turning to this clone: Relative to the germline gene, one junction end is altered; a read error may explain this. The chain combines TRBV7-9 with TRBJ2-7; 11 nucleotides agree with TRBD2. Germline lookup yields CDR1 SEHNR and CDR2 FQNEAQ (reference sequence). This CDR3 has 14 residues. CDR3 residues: CASSFATSGANKHF. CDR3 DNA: TGTGCCAGCAGCTTTGCGACTAGCGGGGCAAACAAGCACTTC. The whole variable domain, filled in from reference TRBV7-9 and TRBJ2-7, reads DTGVSQNPRHKITKRGQNVTFRCDPISEHNRLYWYRQTLGQGPEFLTYFQNEAQLEKSRLLSDRFSAERPKGSFSTLEIQRTEQGDSAMYLCASSFATSGANKHFGPGTRLTVT.

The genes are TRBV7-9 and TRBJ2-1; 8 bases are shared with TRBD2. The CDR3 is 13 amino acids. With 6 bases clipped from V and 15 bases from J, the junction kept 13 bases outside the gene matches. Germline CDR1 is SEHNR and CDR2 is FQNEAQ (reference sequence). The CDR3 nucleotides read TGTGCCAGCAGGGTTACTAGCGGCGTCGATCTGTTCTTC. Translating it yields CASRVTSGVDLFF.

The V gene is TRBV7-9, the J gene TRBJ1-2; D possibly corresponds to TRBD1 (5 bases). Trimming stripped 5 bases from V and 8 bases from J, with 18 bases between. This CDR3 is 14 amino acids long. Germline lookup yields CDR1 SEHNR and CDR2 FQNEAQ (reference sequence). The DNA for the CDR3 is TGTGCCAGCAGCCAAGAATTTAGGGGCACAGGCTACACCTTC. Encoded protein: CASSQEFRGTGYTF. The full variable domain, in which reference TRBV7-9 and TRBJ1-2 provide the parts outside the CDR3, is DTGVSQNPRHKITKRGQNVTFRCDPISEHNRLYWYRQTLGQGPEFLTYFQNEAQLEKSRLLSDRFSAERPKGSFSTLEIQRTEQGDSAMYLCASSQEFRGTGYTFGSGTRLTVV.

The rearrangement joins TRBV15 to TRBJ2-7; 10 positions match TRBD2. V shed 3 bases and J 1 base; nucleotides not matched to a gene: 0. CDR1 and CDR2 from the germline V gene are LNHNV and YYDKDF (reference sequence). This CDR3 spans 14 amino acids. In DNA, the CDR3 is TGTGCCACCAGCAGTAGCGGGGGGTCCTACGAGCAGTACTTC. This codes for CATSSSGGSYEQYF.

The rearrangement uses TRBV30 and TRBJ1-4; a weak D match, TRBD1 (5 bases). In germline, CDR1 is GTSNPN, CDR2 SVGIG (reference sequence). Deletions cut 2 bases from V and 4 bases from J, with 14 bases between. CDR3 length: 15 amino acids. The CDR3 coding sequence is TGTGCCTGGAGTACGCCGGGACTCGGTAATGAAAAACTGTTTTTT. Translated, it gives CAWSTPGLGNEKLFF.

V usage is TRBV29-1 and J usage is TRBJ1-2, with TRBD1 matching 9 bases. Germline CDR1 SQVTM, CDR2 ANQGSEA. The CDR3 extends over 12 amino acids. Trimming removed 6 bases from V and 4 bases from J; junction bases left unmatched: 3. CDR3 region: CSVGQGGYGYTF. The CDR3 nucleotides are TGCAGCGTGGGACAGGGAGGCTATGGCTACACCTTC.

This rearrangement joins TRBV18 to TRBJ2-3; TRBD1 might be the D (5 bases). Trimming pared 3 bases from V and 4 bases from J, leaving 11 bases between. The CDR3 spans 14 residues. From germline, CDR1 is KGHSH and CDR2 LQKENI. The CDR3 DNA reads TGTGCCAGCTCACCCGAACAGGCCGCAGATACGCAGTATTTT. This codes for CASSPEQAADTQYF.

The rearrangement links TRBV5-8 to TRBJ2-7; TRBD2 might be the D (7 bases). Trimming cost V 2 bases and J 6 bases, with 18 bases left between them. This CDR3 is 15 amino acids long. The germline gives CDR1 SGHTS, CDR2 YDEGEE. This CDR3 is CASSLVGGRSSEQYF. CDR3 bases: TGTGCCAGCAGCTTAGTCGGGGGGCGTAGCTCCGAGCAGTACTTC. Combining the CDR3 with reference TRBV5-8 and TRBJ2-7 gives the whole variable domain EAGVTQSPTHLIKTRGQQATLRCSPISGHTSVYWYQQALGLGLQFLLWYDEGEERNRGNFPPRFSGRQFPNYSSELNVNALELEDSALYLCASSLVGGRSSEQYFGPGTRLTVT.

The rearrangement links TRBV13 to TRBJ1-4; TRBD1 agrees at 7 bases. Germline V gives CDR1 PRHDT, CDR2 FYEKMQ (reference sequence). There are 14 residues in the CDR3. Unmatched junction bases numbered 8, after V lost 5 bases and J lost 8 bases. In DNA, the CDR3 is TGTGCCAGCAGCGACCAGGGGGTCCAAGAAAAACTGTTTTTT. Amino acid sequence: CASSDQGVQEKLFF.

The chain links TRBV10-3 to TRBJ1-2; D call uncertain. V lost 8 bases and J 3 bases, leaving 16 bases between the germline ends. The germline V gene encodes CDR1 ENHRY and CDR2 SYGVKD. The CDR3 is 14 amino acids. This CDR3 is CAIVSEGTDYGYTF. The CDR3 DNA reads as TGTGCCATCGTCTCCGAGGGCACCGACTATGGCTACACCTTC.

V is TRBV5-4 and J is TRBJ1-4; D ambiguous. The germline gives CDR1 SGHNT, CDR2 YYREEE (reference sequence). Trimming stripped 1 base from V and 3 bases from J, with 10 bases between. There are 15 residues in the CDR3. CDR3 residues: CASSLYSVANEKLFF. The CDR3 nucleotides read TGTGCCAGCAGCTTGTATTCCGTAGCTAATGAAAAACTGTTTTTT.

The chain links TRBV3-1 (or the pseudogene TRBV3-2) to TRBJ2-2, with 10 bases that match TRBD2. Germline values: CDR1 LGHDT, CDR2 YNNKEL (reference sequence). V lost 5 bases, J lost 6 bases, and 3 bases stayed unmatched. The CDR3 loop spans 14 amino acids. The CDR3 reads CASSSGTSAGELFF. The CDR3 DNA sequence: TGTGCCAGCAGCTCCGGGACTAGCGCCGGGGAGCTGTTTTTT.

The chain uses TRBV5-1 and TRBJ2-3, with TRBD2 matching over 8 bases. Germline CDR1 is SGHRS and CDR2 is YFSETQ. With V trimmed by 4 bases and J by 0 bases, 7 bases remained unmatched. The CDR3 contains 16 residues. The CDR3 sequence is CASSPGGGTSTDTQYF. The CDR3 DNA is TGCGCCAGCAGCCCCGGGGGGGGAACTAGCACAGATACGCAGTATTTT.

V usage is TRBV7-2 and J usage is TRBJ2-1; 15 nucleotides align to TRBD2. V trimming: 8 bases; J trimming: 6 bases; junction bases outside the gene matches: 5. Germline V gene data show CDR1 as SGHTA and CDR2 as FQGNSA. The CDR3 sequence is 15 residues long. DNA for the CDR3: TGTGCCAGCGACCCGGGACTAGCGGGGGGCAATGAGCAGTTCTTC. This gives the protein CASDPGLAGGNEQFF.

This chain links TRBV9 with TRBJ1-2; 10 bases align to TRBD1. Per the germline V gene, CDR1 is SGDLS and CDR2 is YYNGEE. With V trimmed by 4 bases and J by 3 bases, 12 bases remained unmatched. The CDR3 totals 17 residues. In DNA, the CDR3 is TGTGCCAGCAGCTCCAACCCGACAGGGGGCGAAGACTATGGCTACACCTTC. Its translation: CASSSNPTGGEDYGYTF. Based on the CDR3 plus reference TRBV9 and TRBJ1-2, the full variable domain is DSGVTQTPKHLITATGQRVTLRCSPRSGDLSVYWYQQSLDQGLQFLIQYYNGEERAKGNILERFSAQQFPDLHSELNLSSLELGDSALYFCASSSNPTGGEDYGYTFGSGTRLTVV.

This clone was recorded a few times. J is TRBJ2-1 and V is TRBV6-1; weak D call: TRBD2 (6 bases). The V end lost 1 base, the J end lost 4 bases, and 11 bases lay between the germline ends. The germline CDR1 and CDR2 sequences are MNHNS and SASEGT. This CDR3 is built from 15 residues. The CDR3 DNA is TGTGCCAGCAGTGAAGGGGGGGTAGATTACAATGAGCAGTTCTTC. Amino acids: CASSEGGVDYNEQFF.

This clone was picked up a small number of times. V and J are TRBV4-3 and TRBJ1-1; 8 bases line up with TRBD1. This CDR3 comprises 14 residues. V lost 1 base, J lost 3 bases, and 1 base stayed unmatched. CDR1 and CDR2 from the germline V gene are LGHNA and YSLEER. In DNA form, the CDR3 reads TGCGCCAGCAGCCAAGGGACAGGGTACACTGAAGCTTTCTTT. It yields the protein CASSQGTGYTEAFF.

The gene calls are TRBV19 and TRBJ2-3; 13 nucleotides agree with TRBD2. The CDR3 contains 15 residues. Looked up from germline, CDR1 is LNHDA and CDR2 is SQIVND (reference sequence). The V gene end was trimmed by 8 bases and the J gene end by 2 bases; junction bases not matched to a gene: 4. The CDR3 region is CASGTSGDYTDTQYF. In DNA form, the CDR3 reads TGTGCCAGTGGGACTAGCGGGGACTACACAGATACGCAGTATTTT.

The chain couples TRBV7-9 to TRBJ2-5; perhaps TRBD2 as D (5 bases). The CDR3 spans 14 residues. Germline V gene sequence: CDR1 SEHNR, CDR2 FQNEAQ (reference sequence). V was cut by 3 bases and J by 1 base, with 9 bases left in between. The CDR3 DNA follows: TGTGCCAGCAGCTTCTGGGGAGTCCAAGAGACCCAGTACTTC. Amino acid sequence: CASSFWGVQETQYF.